Each of the 32 T cell receptor beta chains below was sequenced from the same sample in a study of blood T cell repertoires in COVID-19. Data came from immunoSEQ multiplex PCR; TCRdb stores just in-frame clones and leaves some out. The table includes about 140,000 clones, 84% detected once. The sequenced sample consisted of PBMCs or T cells enriched from blood (not recorded which). The origin of the receptors is a man aged 35-49 years with acute COVID-19.

The V call is TRBV28, the J call TRBJ1-2; D call uncertain. V was cut by 5 bases and J by 4 bases, with 11 bases left in between. The CDR3 has 13 amino acids. The germline V gene encodes CDR1 MDHEN and CDR2 SYDVKM. CDR3 sequence (DNA): TGTGCCAGCAGTCCAGAGTCGGGCTATGGCTACACCTTC. Its protein product is CASSPESGYGYTF.

The chain has TRBV28 and TRBJ1-2; TRBD1 matches 7 bases. V lost 5 bases and J lost 4; bases outside the gene matches: 10. The germline gives CDR1 MDHEN, CDR2 SYDVKM. This CDR3 region has 15 residues. The CDR3 DNA reads TGTGCCAGCAGTATCCTGGACAGGAGGAGCTATGGCTACACCTTC. It translates to CASSILDRRSYGYTF.

Here the CDR3 reads CASSGSRVVNEQFF. CDR3 DNA: TGTGCCAGCAGCGGGAGTAGGGTGGTCAATGAGCAGTTCTTC. The chain has TRBV21-1 and TRBJ2-1; TRBD2, the table's D call, was not compared with the DNA. TRBV21-1 is classified as a pseudogene. CDR3 length equals 14 residues.

The chain has TRBV9 and TRBJ2-7; 8 bases line up with TRBD2. The CDR3 covers 16 residues. Germline values: CDR1 SGDLS, CDR2 YYNGEE. V was clipped by 0 bases and J by 4 bases; unmatched bases: 9. CDR3 sequence: CASSVGSGGDSYEQYF. In DNA, the CDR3 is TGTGCCAGCAGCGTAGGATCGGGAGGGGATTCTTACGAGCAGTACTTC.

The J gene is TRBJ2-2, the V gene TRBV7-2; 9 bases fit TRBD1. The CDR3 consists of 15 residues. Unmatched junction bases numbered 2, after V lost 6 bases and J lost 0 bases. Germline CDR1 SGHTA, CDR2 FQGNSA. For the CDR3, the DNA is TGTGCCAGCAGGACAGGGGGAGCGAACACCGGGGAGCTGTTTTTT. Protein: CASRTGGANTGELFF.

On this clone itself: Other nucleotide sequences in the sample specify the same CDR3. The chain is built from TRBV9 and TRBJ2-1, with 10 nucleotides matching TRBD2. Germline CDR1 is SGDLS and CDR2 is YYNGEE. This CDR3 comprises 15 residues. Trimming cost V 0 bases and J 3 bases; bases outside gene matches: 0. CDR3 DNA: TGTGCCAGCAGCGTAGGGACTAGCGGCTACAATGAGCAGTTCTTC. It specifies CASSVGTSGYNEQFF.

The V gene is TRBV11-2, the J gene TRBJ2-7, with D maybe TRBD2 (6 bases). Germline CDR1 and CDR2: SGHAT and FQNNGV. The CDR3 spans 14 residues. The ends were cut back, 0 bases at V and 5 bases at J, with 11 bases in the middle. CDR3 bases: TGTGCCAGCAGCTTAGATGGGCGGGGCCACGAGCAGTACTTC. Translation gives CASSLDGRGHEQYF.

The chain couples TRBV30 to TRBJ1-1, with 11 bases aligning to TRBD1. Trimming removed 4 bases from V and 5 bases from J; junction bases left unmatched: 6. The CDR3 has 14 amino acids. Germline V gives CDR1 GTSNPN, CDR2 SVGIG (reference sequence). CDR3 coding DNA: TGTGCCTGGAACCCGGACAGGGGGCTTACTGAAGCTTTCTTT. The encoded protein is CAWNPDRGLTEAFF.

The rearrangement uses TRBV6-2 or TRBV6-3 and TRBJ2-1; D is unresolved. Trimming took off 5 bases at V and 0 bases at J, with 17 bases between the two ends. Germline CDR1 and CDR2: MNHEY and SVGEGT. This CDR3 comprises 17 residues. The CDR3 DNA reads TGTGCCAGCAGTCATAACCTCGCGGCCAGCTCCTACAATGAGCAGTTCTTC. Translation gives CASSHNLAASSYNEQFF.

V gene TRBV6-2 or TRBV6-3 combines with J gene TRBJ2-5; D not certain. Trimming removed 4 bases at V and 2 bases at J, with 5 bases between. Germline V CDR1 and CDR2: MNHEY, SVGEGT. The CDR3 sequence is 12 residues long. As DNA, the CDR3 is TGTGCCAGCAGTTTATCTCAAGAGACCCAGTACTTC. It is translated as CASSLSQETQYF.

The chain links TRBV28 to TRBJ1-1; D is unresolved. V lost 6 bases to trimming and J lost 0 bases, with 14 bases between them. Per germline, CDR1 MDHEN and CDR2 SYDVKM. The CDR3 extends over 15 amino acids. CDR3 amino acids: CASRPSRVLNTEAFF. CDR3 nucleotide sequence: TGTGCCAGCAGACCTAGTCGAGTCCTGAACACTGAAGCTTTCTTT.

The CDR3 region is CASSPATGNTEAFF. The CDR3 DNA reads TGTGCCAGCTCACCCGCGACAGGGAACACTGAAGCTTTCTTT. The chain couples TRBV18 to TRBJ1-1, with D possibly matching TRBD1 (6 bases). V was pared by 3 bases and J by 1 base, with 9 bases between. The CDR3 spans 14 residues. Per germline, CDR1 KGHSH and CDR2 LQKENI.

The chain is built from TRBV10-2 and TRBJ2-2; the match to TRBD2 covers 11 bases. Unmatched junction bases numbered 2, after V lost 2 bases and J lost 6 bases. CDR3 length equals 15 residues. In germline, CDR1 is WSHSY, CDR2 SAAADI. The CDR3 here is CASSERLAGSGELFF. The CDR3 DNA is TGCGCCAGCAGTGAGAGACTAGCGGGGTCCGGGGAGCTGTTTTTT.

The rearrangement joins TRBV4-1 to TRBJ2-4; TRBD1 agrees at 8 bases. V lost 0 bases, J lost 6 bases, and 10 bases stayed unmatched. The germline V gene encodes CDR1 MGHRA and CDR2 YSYEKL. The CDR3 contains 17 residues. Here the CDR3 reads CASSQESGQAGGNIQYF. In DNA, the CDR3 is TGCGCCAGCAGCCAAGAATCGGGACAGGCGGGTGGAAACATTCAGTACTTC.

The chain combines TRBV6-6 with TRBJ2-1, with TRBD1 identical over 9 bases. The CDR3 is 18 amino acids. V trimming: 5 bases; J trimming: 6 bases; junction bases outside the gene matches: 17. Per the germline V gene, CDR1 is MNHNY and CDR2 is SVGAGI (reference sequence). Here the CDR3 reads CASSQPTASGQGPNEQFF. CDR3 in DNA: TGTGCCAGCAGTCAACCCACAGCATCGGGACAGGGACCCAATGAGCAGTTCTTC.

This chain links TRBV27 with TRBJ1-1; 10 positions match TRBD1. Germline CDR1 and CDR2: MNHEY and SMNVEV (reference sequence). The CDR3 is 14 residues long. With 5 bases clipped from V and 4 bases from J, the junction kept 4 bases outside the gene matches. The CDR3 loop is CASSPGQGSTEAFF. For the CDR3, the DNA is TGTGCCAGCAGTCCGGGACAGGGGAGCACTGAAGCTTTCTTT.

This sequence joins TRBV5-5 and TRBJ1-4; a possible D gene is TRBD1 (5 bases). Germline V gene lookup returns CDR1 SGHKS and CDR2 YYEKEE (reference sequence). The length of the CDR3 is 15 residues. V lost 4 bases to trimming and J lost 8 bases, with 18 bases between them. The CDR3 reads CASSPGGARQEKLFF. The CDR3 DNA reads TGTGCCAGCAGCCCTGGTGGGGCGCGGCAGGAAAAACTGTTTTTT.

This clone was seen only once. The rearrangement joins TRBV5-3 to TRBJ1-6; unclear D gene. TRBV5-3 is recorded as an ORF, its role being uncertain. V dropped 0 bases and J dropped 2 bases, with 18 bases sitting between them. This CDR3 contains 19 residues. Written as DNA, the CDR3 is TGTGCCAGAAGCTTGGAAGGTCCGTACTACACCCCCTATAATTCACCCCTCCACTTT. Protein: CARSLEGPYYTPYNSPLHF.

A word on this clone: The identical CDR3 is also encoded by other nucleotide sequences in the sample. This chain links TRBV30 with TRBJ1-3, with a tentative D call TRBD1 (5 bases). The CDR3 runs 14 residues. The V gene lost 2 bases and the J gene lost 0 bases, with 8 bases spanning the gap. Per germline, CDR1 GTSNPN and CDR2 SVGIG (reference sequence). Written as DNA, the CDR3 is TGTGCCTGGAGTAGGGGAGGCTCTGGAAACACCATATATTTT. Protein sequence: CAWSRGGSGNTIYF.

This clone was detected only once. The chain has TRBV2 and TRBJ2-2; TRBD1 is a possible D gene (6 bases). Per the germline V gene, CDR1 is SNHLY and CDR2 is FYNNEI. Deletions cut 1 base from V and 7 bases from J, with 13 bases between. The CDR3 totals 15 residues. The DNA for the CDR3 is TGTGCCAGCAGTGAAGGGGGCAGGGGTGGCGGGGAGCTGTTTTTT. Translated: CASSEGGRGGGELFF.

The chain carries TRBV7-2 and TRBJ1-2; 8 bases align to TRBD1. This CDR3 spans 14 amino acids. Germline CDR1 is SGHTA and CDR2 is FQGNSA. The junction had 9 bases not matched to a gene; V was cut back by 6 bases and J by 6 bases. CDR3 nucleotides: TGTGCCAGCAGGTCACGGCAGGGGGCACATGGCTACACCTTC. Protein product: CASRSRQGAHGYTF.

This chain connects TRBV28 to TRBJ2-3; 7 bases match TRBD2. J lost 2 bases, V lost 3 bases, and 5 bases had no gene match. CDR1 and CDR2 (germline): MDHEN, SYDVKM. The length of the CDR3 is 15 residues. Here the CDR3 DNA reads TGTGCCAGCAGTTTGGAGCGGGGCGACACAGATACGCAGTATTTT. Its translation: CASSLERGDTDTQYF.

The chain uses TRBV5-8 and TRBJ2-3; TRBD2 matches at 11 bases. CDR1 SGHTS and CDR2 YDEGEE come from the germline V gene. The CDR3 is 16 amino acids. The junction had 5 bases not matched to a gene; V was cut back by 3 bases and J by 2 bases. The CDR3 sequence is CASSSLLAGDTDTQYF. The CDR3 DNA reads as TGTGCCAGCAGCTCCCTACTAGCGGGGGACACAGATACGCAGTATTTT.

The rearrangement links TRBV19 to TRBJ2-7; TRBD1 matches 9 bases. This CDR3 has 15 residues. J gave up 6 bases and V 7 bases, and 13 bases lay outside the gene matches. Looked up from germline, CDR1 is LNHDA and CDR2 is SQIVND (reference sequence). The CDR3 reads CASTPRGTGFLEQYF. The CDR3 bases are TGTGCCAGTACCCCGCGGGGGACAGGGTTTCTCGAGCAGTACTTC.

The J gene is TRBJ1-1, the V gene TRBV27; 8 nucleotides match TRBD1. CDR1 and CDR2 from the germline V gene are MNHEY and SMNVEV (reference sequence). This CDR3 is built from 13 residues. After removal of 3 bases from V and 3 bases from J, the junction contained 0 bases not matched to a gene. CDR3 sequence (DNA): TGTGCCAGCAGTTTCAGGGGGCACACTGAAGCTTTCTTT. Amino acids: CASSFRGHTEAFF.

V and J are TRBV6-4 and TRBJ1-2, with 7 bases aligning to TRBD1. Trimming at V came to 4 bases and at J to 5 bases, leaving 7 bases not matched to a gene. Looked up from germline, CDR1 is MRHNA and CDR2 is SNTAGT. The CDR3 consists of 14 residues. For the CDR3, the DNA is TGTGCCAGCAGTGCCATCGGACAGGTTTATGGCTACACCTTC. It yields the protein CASSAIGQVYGYTF.

The genes are TRBV9 and TRBJ1-1, with a weak D call TRBD1 (5 bases). This CDR3 spans 15 amino acids. Germline lookup yields CDR1 SGDLS and CDR2 YYNGEE. Trimming removed 0 bases at V and 4 bases at J, with 13 bases between. CDR3 sequence (DNA): TGTGCCAGCAGCGTAGGTACGTGGAGGGGCACTGAAGCTTTCTTT. Its protein is CASSVGTWRGTEAFF.

This clone was counted once. V usage is TRBV10-2 and J usage is TRBJ1-1; TRBD1 might be the D (6 bases). CDR1 and CDR2 from the germline V gene are WSHSY and SAAADI. V lost 8 bases, J lost 2 bases, and 21 bases lay in between. The CDR3 sequence is 16 residues long. DNA for the CDR3: TGCGCCAGCGGTTTCGGACAGCCAGACTATAACACTGAAGCTTTCTTT. This codes for CASGFGQPDYNTEAFF.

This chain joins TRBV19 and TRBJ2-2; D might be TRBD1 or TRBD2, each matching 5 bases. The CDR3 has 12 residues. Germline CDR1 is LNHDA and CDR2 is SQIVND (reference sequence). Trimming removed 10 bases from V and 5 bases from J, with 11 bases in between. CDR3 coding DNA: TGTGCCATTAGAGGGGTAACCGGGGAGCTGTTTTTT. This codes for CAIRGVTGELFF.

V and J are TRBV23-1 and TRBJ2-7; 9 bases agree with TRBD1. TRBV23-1 falls under the ORF class, with uncertain function. CDR3 length equals 20 residues. With 3 bases clipped from V and 0 bases from J, the junction kept 18 bases outside the gene matches. CDR3 in DNA: TGCGCCAGCAGTCATTTAGTGAACAGGGGGCGATCAAAATCCTCCTACGAGCAGTACTTC. This gives the protein CASSHLVNRGRSKSSYEQYF.

As DNA, the CDR3 is TGTGCCAGCAGCTTGAGAAGAGCGGGGGTGCACACCGGGGAGCTGTTTTTT. This translates into CASSLRRAGVHTGELFF. The V gene is TRBV5-5, the J gene TRBJ2-2, with 8 bases identical to TRBD2. Looked up from germline, CDR1 is SGHKS and CDR2 is YYEKEE (reference sequence). V gave up 1 base and J gave up 3 bases; unmatched junction bases: 8. The CDR3 consists of 17 residues.

The gene calls are TRBV10-3 and TRBJ1-2; unclear D gene. Trimming cost V 1 base and J 4 bases, with 13 bases left between them. Germline lookup yields CDR1 ENHRY and CDR2 SYGVKD. The CDR3 extends over 15 amino acids. The CDR3 region has the DNA TGTGCCATCAGTGAGTTCACAGAGTATATCTATGGCTACACCTTC. Residues: CAISEFTEYIYGYTF.